Below are 4 T cell receptor beta chains sequenced from a single sample in a study of molecular identifiers for immune sequencing clone quantification. TCRdb re-derived calls from the PCR reads in MiXCR, one entry per CDR3 protein. This sample has about half a million distinct CDR3 sequences, with over 20% found just once. Sequencing was done on a sample of naive CD8+ T cells from blood, with Jurkat cell RNA spiked in. Subset described: FACS-sorted CD8+CD4-CCR7+CD45RA+ naive T cells. The receptor set was obtained from a human donor in good health. Some libraries in this study had Jurkat cell RNA spiked in.

This clonotype was observed many times. The chain uses TRBV7-9 and TRBJ1-1; tentative D call: TRBD1 (5 bases). The germline CDR1 and CDR2 sequences are SEHNR and FQNEAQ (reference sequence). This CDR3 spans 12 amino acids. Trimming cost V 5 bases and J 7 bases, with 11 bases left between them. CDR3 amino acids: CASSTGANEAFF. As DNA, the CDR3 is TGTGCCAGCAGCACCGGGGCGAATGAAGCTTTCTTT.

This clonotype came up many times. This chain uses TRBV5-4 with TRBJ2-5; possible D gene TRBD2, 6 bases. Trimming pared 2 bases from V and 6 bases from J, leaving 8 bases between. Germline V gene sequence: CDR1 SGHNT, CDR2 YYREEE (reference sequence). The CDR3 contains 12 residues. The CDR3 reads CASSFGGKTQYF. The CDR3 DNA reads as TGTGCCAGCAGCTTTGGGGGGAAGACCCAGTACTTC.

This clonotype has ten or more counts. The J gene is TRBJ1-4, the V gene TRBV7-9, with D unclear. The ends were cut back, 3 bases at V and 6 bases at J, with 2 bases in the middle. Germline-derived CDR1 and CDR2 are SEHNR and FQNEAQ (reference sequence). The CDR3 covers 11 residues. The DNA of the CDR3 is TGTGCCAGCAGCTTGGATGAAAAACTGTTTTTT. Encoded protein: CASSLDEKLFF.

This clonotype was counted once. The V call is TRBV27, the J call TRBJ2-2; D remains unclear. Germline V gene sequence: CDR1 MNHEY, CDR2 SMNVEV (reference sequence). CDR3 length: 15 residues. Trimming took 5 bases from V and 2 from J, leaving 12 bases between them. CDR3 region: CASSGRAYNTGELFF. CDR3 DNA: TGTGCCAGCAGTGGCCGGGCTTATAACACCGGGGAGCTGTTTTTT.